These 21 T cell receptor beta chains originate from one sample sequenced in a study of T cell repertoires in MIS-A myocarditis (dated 2022 in TCRdb). Libraries were built with the immunoSEQ multiplex PCR assay. As stored in TCRdb, this immuneACCESS dataset retains in-frame rearrangements with V and J assigned. A fraction of the clones does not appear; measured against another copy, unresolved V genes explain less than half of the discrepancy, and the remainder lacks a known reason. The sample table lists about 6,000 clones, roughly 74% of them with a count of one. The ten largest clones take up under 70% of the sample. Sequenced input: interventricular septum heart tissue obtained at autopsy. The sample's cell subset or site label is to be understood as: cardiac tissue sample (left or right ventricle, interventricular septum, or pericardium). The receptors derive from a man between 18 and 35 years old with fulminant myocarditis from multisystem inflammatory syndrome in adults (MIS-A) after COVID-19.

V gene TRBV7-2 combines with J gene TRBJ2-1; possibly TRBD1 or TRBD2 for D (5 bases each). The V gene's germline CDR1 is SGHTA and CDR2 FQGNSA. The CDR3 is made up of 15 amino acids. Deletions cut 2 bases from V and 6 bases from J, with 14 bases between. The CDR3 DNA reads as TGTGCCAGCAGCTTATCCAGGGTAGAGGGCAATGAGCAGTTCTTC. The encoded protein is CASSLSRVEGNEQFF.

This chain connects TRBV28 to TRBJ1-4; 8 nucleotides agree with TRBD1. Germline-derived CDR1 and CDR2 are MDHEN and SYDVKM. The CDR3 sequence is 17 residues long. Trimming took 6 bases from V and 8 from J; bases not matched to a gene: 17. CDR3 region: CASSQTLGTGRREKLFF. DNA for the CDR3: TGTGCCAGCAGCCAGACCCTAGGGACAGGCAGAAGGGAAAAACTGTTTTTT.

The V gene is TRBV28, the J gene TRBJ1-6, with D possibly being TRBD1 (5 bases). V was clipped by 5 bases and J by 7 bases, with 9 bases between them. Germline lookup yields CDR1 MDHEN and CDR2 SYDVKM. The CDR3 spans 13 residues. The CDR3 DNA sequence: TGTGCCAGCAGTCCCCGGGGGAATTCACCCCTCCACTTT. This translates into CASSPRGNSPLHF.

This chain uses TRBV9 with TRBJ1-6, with D uncertain. The CDR3 consists of 16 residues. V shed 0 bases and J shed 10 bases, with 17 bases lying between them. The germline gives CDR1 SGDLS, CDR2 YYNGEE. DNA for the CDR3: TGTGCCAGCAGCGTAGGGAAAGGGCGGATCGGCTCACCCCTCCACTTT. It translates to CASSVGKGRIGSPLHF.

The sample holds one count of this clone. This chain links TRBV4-1 with TRBJ2-3; TRBD2 agrees at 11 bases. With 3 bases clipped from V and 1 base from J, the junction kept 15 bases outside the gene matches. Germline CDR1 reads MGHRA; CDR2 reads YSYEKL. The CDR3 length is 20 residues. Here the CDR3 DNA reads TGCGCCAGCAGCCAGTTCCCACTAGCGGGGGTGTCTTCTGGCACAGATACGCAGTATTTT. It is translated as CASSQFPLAGVSSGTDTQYF.

The V gene is TRBV9, the J gene TRBJ2-1; D is unclear. Germline V gene lookup returns CDR1 SGDLS and CDR2 YYNGEE. The CDR3 spans 15 residues. Trimming took off 4 bases at V and 0 bases at J, with 11 bases between the two ends. The CDR3 region is CASSPSVGSYNEQFF. CDR3 DNA sequence: TGTGCCAGCAGCCCAAGCGTTGGCTCCTACAATGAGCAGTTCTTC.

This clone was detected a few times. V gene TRBV20-1 combines with J gene TRBJ1-2, with 8 positions matching TRBD1. Per germline, CDR1 DFQATT and CDR2 SNEGSKA (reference sequence). CDR3 size: 11 residues. V gave up 5 bases and J gave up 8 bases; unmatched junction bases: 4. CDR3 protein: CSAPTGEGYTF. The CDR3 DNA reads TGCAGTGCTCCGACAGGGGAAGGCTACACCTTC.

A single count supports this clone. The V gene is TRBV6-5, the J gene TRBJ2-1, with a weak D call TRBD2 (5 bases). V was trimmed by 2 bases and J by 9 bases, leaving 11 bases between them. The CDR3 length is 13 residues. In germline, CDR1 is MNHEY, CDR2 SVGAGI. The CDR3 DNA reads as TGTGCCAGCAGTTACGGGCTAGCCAGTGAGCAGTTCTTC. Its protein product is CASSYGLASEQFF.

This chain uses TRBV6-5 with TRBJ2-2; D gene unclear. Per germline, CDR1 MNHEY and CDR2 SVGAGI. The V end was cut by 4 bases, the J end by 4 bases, with 7 bases between. CDR3 length: 13 amino acids. The CDR3 here is CASSWGATGELFF. The CDR3 DNA sequence: TGTGCCAGCAGTTGGGGTGCCACCGGGGAGCTGTTTTTT.

This clone showed up just a few times. The gene calls are TRBV11-2 and TRBJ2-5; TRBD2 matches 10 bases. With V trimmed by 6 bases and J by 2 bases, 3 bases remained unmatched. This CDR3 contains 14 residues. The germline gives CDR1 SGHAT, CDR2 FQNNGV. CDR3 sequence (DNA): TGTGCCAGCAGACGTAGCGGGGGGCAAGAGACCCAGTACTTC. This translates into CASRRSGGQETQYF.

The chain carries TRBV10-3 and TRBJ1-1; possibly TRBD1 for D (5 bases). The germline V gene has CDR1 ENHRY and CDR2 SYGVKD. The CDR3 sequence is 14 residues long. Trimming left V 3 bases short and J 3 bases short, with 11 bases between. DNA of the CDR3: TGTGCCATCAGTGAATCAAGGGACTACACTGAAGCTTTCTTT. Translating gives CAISESRDYTEAFF.

The chain couples TRBV27 to TRBJ1-4; D is possibly TRBD1 (5 bases). The CDR3 covers 13 residues. The germline V gene encodes CDR1 MNHEY and CDR2 SMNVEV (reference sequence). The V end lost 6 bases, the J end lost 11 bases, and 16 bases lay between the germline ends. The CDR3 DNA reads TGTGCCAGCAGCGGGACGGACCCTGGCAAACTGTTTTTT. Amino acid sequence: CASSGTDPGKLFF.

The chain carries TRBV15 and TRBJ1-1, with TRBD1 as a possible D gene (5 bases). Per germline, CDR1 LNHNV and CDR2 YYDKDF (reference sequence). V dropped 5 bases and J dropped 4 bases, with 11 bases sitting between them. This CDR3 has 13 amino acids. This CDR3 reads CATSPPGRTEAFF. The CDR3 DNA reads TGTGCCACCAGCCCGCCAGGGCGCACTGAAGCTTTCTTT.

Here the CDR3 reads CASSFLDFSYEQYF. The CDR3 DNA reads as TGTGCCAGCAGCTTCCTGGACTTCTCCTACGAGCAGTACTTC. The chain has TRBV7-2 and TRBJ2-7; TRBD2 is a possible D gene (5 bases). The CDR3 has 14 residues. V lost 3 bases to trimming and J lost 0 bases, with 9 bases between them. Germline V gene sequence: CDR1 SGHTA, CDR2 FQGNSA.

The chain employs TRBV15 and TRBJ2-7; D may be TRBD1 (5 bases). The CDR3 length is 13 residues. CDR1 LNHNV and CDR2 YYDKDF come from the germline V gene (reference sequence). V dropped 2 bases and J dropped 4 bases, with 9 bases sitting between them. The CDR3 region has the DNA TGTGCCACCAGCAGATTACCAGGGTACGAGCAGTACTTC. Translating gives CATSRLPGYEQYF.

The chain combines TRBV5-8 with TRBJ2-7; a weak D match, TRBD1 (6 bases). The V gene's germline CDR1 is SGHTS and CDR2 YDEGEE. The CDR3 length is 11 residues. The V and J ends lost 3 bases and 12 bases respectively, with 13 bases between them. The CDR3 sequence: CASSWDIGGYF. The CDR3 DNA reads as TGTGCCAGCAGCTGGGACATTGGTGGGTACTTC.

J is TRBJ1-1 and V is TRBV15; 11 nucleotides line up with TRBD1. The V and J ends lost 1 base and 1 base, in that order; junction bases with no gene match: 2. The CDR3 is 16 amino acids. Germline CDR1 LNHNV, CDR2 YYDKDF (reference sequence). The CDR3 region is CATSRGTGGRNTEAFF. CDR3 DNA sequence: TGTGCCACCAGCAGAGGGACAGGGGGCAGGAACACTGAAGCTTTCTTT.

V gene TRBV28 combines with J gene TRBJ1-1; no clear D gene. Germline V lookup: CDR1 MDHEN, CDR2 SYDVKM. Trimming cost V 6 bases and J 4 bases, with 12 bases left between them. CDR3 length: 13 amino acids. CDR3 residues: CASREPTSTEAFF. The CDR3 region has the DNA TGTGCCAGCAGAGAGCCAACGTCCACTGAAGCTTTCTTT.

A word on this clone: The same CDR3 also results from other DNA sequences found in this sample. The chain couples TRBV5-1 to TRBJ1-2; 7 bases line up with TRBD1. With 0 bases clipped from V and 4 bases from J, the junction kept 6 bases outside the gene matches. Germline V gene data show CDR1 as SGHRS and CDR2 as YFSETQ. CDR3 size: 15 residues. CDR3 in DNA: TGCGCCAGCAGCTTGGAGGGACAGCCATTCTATGGCTACACCTTC. Translated: CASSLEGQPFYGYTF.

This clone has only a few counts. The rearrangement joins TRBV3-1 (or the pseudogene TRBV3-2) to TRBJ1-3; D unclear. Germline V gene data show CDR1 as LGHDT and CDR2 as YNNKEL (reference sequence). CDR3 length: 17 residues. Trimming removed 4 bases at V and 0 bases at J, with 16 bases between. CDR3: CASSPPSPLRSGNTIYF. DNA for the CDR3: TGTGCCAGCAGCCCCCCCTCCCCCCTCCGCTCTGGAAACACCATATATTTT.

Only one count was recorded for this clone. The chain is built from TRBV29-1 and TRBJ2-1, with 8 positions matching TRBD2. The CDR3 runs to 14 residues. With 4 bases clipped from V and 4 bases from J, the junction kept 6 bases outside the gene matches. Germline CDR1 SQVTM, CDR2 ANQGSEA. The CDR3 region is CSVVNSGAYNEQFF. CDR3 sequence (DNA): TGCAGCGTTGTTAATAGCGGGGCTTACAATGAGCAGTTCTTC.